This T cell receptor beta chain was obtained from a study of blood T cell repertoires in COVID-19. In terms of age and location, participants ranged from about 18 to 100 years and lived in around 22 US areas. Profiled with immunoSEQ multiplex PCR; TCRdb holds only in-frame clones, not every one. The sample lists about 200,000 clones; less than 85% were seen once. This CDR3 is 16 amino acids long. J lost 5 bases, V lost 5 bases, and 6 bases had no gene match. Germline CDR1 is PRHDT and CDR2 is FYEKMQ (reference sequence). The V and J genes are TRBV13 and TRBJ2-1; TRBD2 aligns across 13 bases. The receptor was isolated from a man aged 35 to 55 who had recovered from COVID-19. The specimen was PBMCs or T cells enriched from blood (not recorded which). CDR3 loop: CASSPPGLAGHNEQFF. The CDR3, as DNA: TGTGCCAGCAGCCCCCCGGGACTAGCGGGACACAATGAGCAGTTCTTC.